A selection of T cell receptor beta chains follows, all from one sample in a study of spatial heterogeneity in lung cancer. TCRdb reanalysed the 5' RACE reads using MiXCR and keeps one entry per CDR3 protein. The sample records 12,000 or so distinct CDR3 sequences, approximately 14% being singletons. Here the sequenced sample was lung tumor tissue, taken at surgery. The receptors stem from a male donor with early-stage non-small cell lung cancer. Both conserved end residues are part of each CDR3. Fields, in order: clone size, D gene, V gene, J gene, CDR3 protein, CDR3 DNA. A D gene is named only where the DNA matches it firmly. Only some rows state a clone size, as once, few, many or a class for expanded clones.

many	.	TRBV5-6	TRBJ2-7	CASSGTYEQYF	TGTGCCAGCAGCGGCACCTACGAGCAGTACTTC
medium-sized	TRBD1	TRBV29-1	TRBJ1-2	CSVVGSGQGAHGYTF	TGCAGCGTAGTAGGATCGGGACAGGGGGCCCATGGCTACACCTTC
once	.	TRBV18	TRBJ2-7	CASSRDGGSYEQYF	TGTGCCAGCTCCCGAGATGGAGGGTCCTACGAGCAGTACTTC
many	.	TRBV7-2	TRBJ2-5	CASSLASPRETQYF	TGTGCCAGCAGCTTAGCCTCCCCGAGAGAGACCCAGTACTTC
medium-sized	.	TRBV5-6	TRBJ2-6	CASSWGHSGANVLTF	TGTGCCAGCAGCTGGGGCCACTCTGGGGCCAACGTCCTGACTTTC
medium-sized	.	TRBV20-1	TRBJ2-7	CSARDFRTASYEQYF	TGCAGTGCTAGAGATTTCCGGACGGCCTCCTACGAGCAGTACTTC
many	TRBD2	TRBV28	TRBJ2-5	CASSFRFVGGRPRETQYF	TGTGCCAGCAGTTTCCGGTTCGTGGGCGGGAGGCCGAGAGAGACCCAGTACTTC
many	TRBD1	TRBV29-1	TRBJ1-2	CSVADRANYGYTF	TGCAGCGTGGCGGACAGGGCGAACTATGGCTACACCTTC
.	TRBD2	TRBV4-1	TRBJ2-1	CASSLGTSGRGYNEQFF	TGTGCCAGCAGTTTAGGGACTAGCGGGAGGGGCTACAATGAGCAGTTCTTC
many	TRBD1	TRBV2	TRBJ1-5	CASSFDRGDQPQHF	TGTGCCAGCAGTTTCGACAGGGGCGATCAGCCCCAGCATTTT
.	.	TRBV20-1	TRBJ1-2	CSASAGNNYGYTF	TGCAGTGCTAGCGCAGGGAACAACTATGGCTACACCTTC
many	.	TRBV4-2	TRBJ2-2	CASSQEASWNTGELFF	TGTGCCAGCAGCCAAGAGGCCAGTTGGAACACCGGGGAGCTGTTTTTT
many	.	TRBV20-1	TRBJ2-2	CSASLARAGELFF	TGCAGTGCTAGTCTAGCGCGGGCCGGGGAGCTGTTTTTT
many	.	TRBV7-6	TRBJ1-3	CASRAGAGNTIYF	TGTGCCAGTCGCGCAGGGGCCGGAAACACCATATATTTT
medium-sized	TRBD1	TRBV4-3	TRBJ2-7	CASSQGPDRFSYEQYF	TGCGCCAGCAGCCAGGGCCCGGACAGGTTCTCCTACGAGCAGTACTTC
.	.	TRBV12-3/TRBV12-4	TRBJ2-5	CASSTARGRETQYF	TGTGCCAGCAGTACCGCTAGGGGCCGAGAGACCCAGTACTTC
many	.	TRBV3-1	TRBJ1-5	CASSYPAGPQHF	TGTGCCAGCAGCTACCCCGCGGGGCCCCAGCATTTT
few	TRBD2	TRBV9	TRBJ2-5	CASSPRTSFETQYF	TGTGCCAGCAGCCCCCGGACTAGCTTCGAGACCCAGTACTTC
.	TRBD2	TRBV7-2	TRBJ2-7	CASSPTSAKPYEQYF	TGTGCCAGCAGCCCGACTAGCGCGAAGCCCTACGAGCAGTACTTC
once	.	TRBV11-2	TRBJ2-5	CASSLDMGGGEETQYF	TGTGCCAGCAGCTTAGATATGGGAGGCGGGGAAGAGACCCAGTACTTC
many	.	TRBV6-6	TRBJ1-3	CATLLSPFSGNTIYF	TGTGCCACCCTTCTGAGTCCCTTCTCTGGAAACACCATATATTTT
.	.	TRBV5-1	TRBJ2-4	CASSPGWERGIQYF	TGCGCCAGCAGCCCTGGTTGGGAAAGAGGCATTCAGTACTTC
many	.	TRBV27	TRBJ1-1	CASSFSQGHLTEAFF	TGTGCCAGCAGTTTCAGTCAGGGGCATTTGACTGAAGCTTTCTTT
.	.	TRBV11-2	TRBJ2-1	CASSLISSNNEQFF	TGTGCCAGCAGCCTAATTTCTAGTAACAATGAGCAGTTCTTC
medium-sized	.	TRBV29-1	TRBJ2-7	CSVQGSGEQYF	TGCAGCGTTCAGGGTTCGGGCGAGCAGTACTTC
medium-sized	.	TRBV20-1	TRBJ2-5	CSARGSSGGRETQYF	TGCAGTGCTAGAGGCTCCAGCGGAGGGCGGGAGACCCAGTACTTC
many	TRBD1	TRBV5-8	TRBJ2-2	CASSFGTGNTGELFF	TGTGCCAGCAGCTTTGGGACAGGGAACACCGGGGAGCTGTTTTTT
.	.	TRBV29-1	TRBJ1-2	CSASVRGSPYGYTF	TGCAGCGCTTCAGTGAGGGGGTCCCCCTATGGCTACACCTTC
.	TRBD1	TRBV4-2	TRBJ1-2	CASSQDLTGFYGYTF	TGTGCCAGCAGCCAAGACCTGACAGGGTTCTATGGCTACACCTTC
medium-sized	.	TRBV24-1	TRBJ2-1	CATSGGGNEQFF	TGTGCCACATCAGGAGGGGGCAATGAGCAGTTCTTC
.	.	TRBV12-3/TRBV12-4	TRBJ2-3	CASSSSTHADTQYF	TGTGCCAGCAGTTCCTCGACACACGCAGATACGCAGTATTTT
medium-sized	.	TRBV7-9	TRBJ1-1	CASSSRPVNTEAFF	TGTGCCAGCAGCTCGAGACCGGTGAACACTGAAGCTTTCTTT
few	TRBD2	TRBV20-1	TRBJ2-4	CSAKGTSGGFDIQYF	TGCAGTGCTAAAGGGACTAGCGGGGGGTTTGACATTCAGTACTTC
medium-sized	TRBD1	TRBV12-3/TRBV12-4	TRBJ2-2	CASSLRQGWTGELFF	TGTGCCAGCAGTCTGCGACAGGGCTGGACCGGGGAGCTGTTTTTT
many	.	TRBV11-2	TRBJ2-7	CASSLEAGSSYEQYF	TGTGCCAGCAGCTTAGAGGCGGGCAGCTCCTACGAGCAGTACTTC
many	.	TRBV12-3/TRBV12-4	TRBJ1-2	CASSFRDRGGYTF	TGTGCCAGCAGTTTCCGGGATCGAGGTGGCTACACCTTC
medium-sized	.	TRBV7-9	TRBJ2-3	CASSLAGASTDTQYF	TGTGCCAGCAGCTTAGCCGGGGCTAGCACAGATACGCAGTATTTT
many	TRBD2	TRBV20-1	TRBJ2-1	CSASRAGGPNEQFF	TGCAGTGCTAGCCGTGCGGGGGGGCCCAATGAGCAGTTCTTC
many	.	TRBV7-2	TRBJ1-1	CASSLVENTEAFF	TGTGCCAGCAGCTTAGTGGAGAACACTGAAGCTTTCTTT
.	.	TRBV7-2	TRBJ2-7	CASSRPGRYEQYF	TGTGCCAGCAGCCGACCCGGGCGCTACGAGCAGTACTTC
many	.	TRBV2	TRBJ2-7	CASSWPRDLLSYEQYF	TGTGCCAGCAGCTGGCCCAGGGACCTCCTATCCTACGAGCAGTACTTC
few	TRBD1	TRBV2	TRBJ1-1	CASSPQGANTEAFF	TGTGCCAGCAGTCCCCAGGGGGCAAACACTGAAGCTTTCTTT
many	TRBD2	TRBV6-5	TRBJ2-1	CASSPSGGGRPNEQFF	TGTGCCAGCAGTCCGTCCGGGGGGGGGCGGCCCAATGAGCAGTTCTTC
medium-sized	.	TRBV18	TRBJ2-7	CASSPPGSYEQYF	TGTGCCAGCTCACCACCCGGGAGCTACGAGCAGTACTTC
many	.	TRBV7-2	TRBJ1-4	CASSPLPQEIGKLFF	TGTGCCAGCAGCCCCCTCCCACAGGAGATCGGAAAACTGTTTTTT
medium-sized	.	TRBV6-6	TRBJ2-7	CASTAHYEQYF	TGTGCCAGCACCGCCCACTACGAGCAGTACTTC
medium-sized	.	TRBV5-1	TRBJ2-3	CASSFTGTTDTQYF	TGCGCCAGCAGCTTCACCGGGACCACAGATACGCAGTATTTT
few	TRBD2	TRBV20-1	TRBJ2-3	CSARVYGEGGFSTDTQYF	TGCAGTGCTAGAGTCTACGGGGAGGGAGGGTTTAGCACAGATACGCAGTATTTT
medium-sized	.	TRBV28	TRBJ1-1	CASSFGGAGTEAFF	TGTGCCAGCAGTTTTGGGGGGGCTGGGACTGAAGCTTTCTTT
many	.	TRBV12-3/TRBV12-4	TRBJ2-6	CASSLDRRAPLSGANVLTF	TGTGCCAGCAGTTTAGATCGCAGGGCGCCCCTCTCTGGGGCCAACGTCCTGACTTTC
medium-sized	.	TRBV4-3	TRBJ1-2	CASSRKSVHDGNYGYTF	TGCGCCAGCAGCCGAAAAAGCGTCCACGACGGTAACTATGGCTACACCTTC
few	.	TRBV6-5	TRBJ2-7	CASTQGSEQYF	TGTGCCAGCACCCAGGGATCCGAGCAGTACTTC
many	TRBD2	TRBV20-1	TRBJ2-4	CSASRSGGAKNIQYF	TGCAGTGCTAGTCGCAGCGGGGGAGCCAAAAACATTCAGTACTTC